Following are 7 T cell receptor beta chains from one sample sequenced in a study of Tregs in tolerant kidney transplant recipients. Sequencing was performed with immunoSEQ multiplex PCR; in TCRdb, only in-frame clones are kept and a portion is missing. The table records about 60,000 clones, over 85% of them present only once. Sequenced material: CD8+ T cells from blood, taken before the transplant. These TCRs come from a human donor who received a combined kidney and bone marrow transplant.

A single count supports this clone. The chain carries TRBV5-8 and TRBJ2-7; D is uncertain. The V gene's germline CDR1 is SGHTS and CDR2 YDEGEE. With 2 bases removed from V and 1 base from J, the gap between germline ends came to 13 bases. This CDR3 is built from 15 residues. The CDR3 DNA follows: TGTGCCAGCAGCTTTGACGCAGGTCTTTCCTACGAGCAGTACTTC. Protein: CASSFDAGLSYEQYF.

The CDR3 loop reads CASSQDRTAYQPQHF. DNA of the CDR3: TGCGCCAGCAGCCAAGATAGGACAGCTTATCAGCCCCAGCATTTT. The gene calls are TRBV4-3 and TRBJ1-5; TRBD1 might be the D (6 bases). The CDR3 loop spans 15 amino acids. The V gene lost 0 bases and the J gene lost 5 bases, with 11 bases spanning the gap. CDR1 is LGHNA, CDR2 YSLEER, per germline.

This clone was counted a single time. The rearrangement uses TRBV29-1 and TRBJ1-2; 10 bases fit TRBD1. The junction had 6 bases not matched to a gene; V was cut back by 4 bases and J by 4 bases. There are 14 residues in the CDR3. Germline-derived CDR1 and CDR2 are SQVTM and ANQGSEA. CDR3 region: CSVADRGQGYGYTF. CDR3 DNA: TGCAGCGTTGCCGACAGGGGGCAGGGCTATGGCTACACCTTC. Supplemented by reference TRBV29-1 and TRBJ1-2, the full variable domain reads SAVISQKPSRDICQRGTSLTIQCQVDSQVTMMFWYRQQPGQSLTLIATANQGSEATYESGFVIDKFPISRPNLTFSTLTVSNMSPEDSSIYLCSVADRGQGYGYTFGSGTRLTVV.

The chain is built from TRBV4-1 and TRBJ1-5; 8 bases are a match to TRBD1. The CDR3 consists of 15 residues. The ends lost 4 bases at V and 3 bases at J; junction bases unmatched: 5. Germline CDR1 is MGHRA and CDR2 is YSYEKL. In DNA form, the CDR3 reads TGCGCCAGCAGCCTCCTGGACAGGGACAATCAGCCCCAGCATTTT. It codes for CASSLLDRDNQPQHF.

V usage is TRBV19 and J usage is TRBJ2-5, with 8 bases matching TRBD2. Looked up from germline, CDR1 is LNHDA and CDR2 is SQIVND (reference sequence). J gave up 4 bases and V 5 bases, and 3 bases lay outside the gene matches. This CDR3 comprises 13 residues. In nucleotides, the CDR3 is TGTGCCAGTAGTGCCCGGGGGGGAGAGACCCAGTACTTC. Amino acids: CASSARGGETQYF.

The chain links TRBV7-9 to TRBJ2-3; the match to TRBD2 covers 14 bases. V shed 5 bases and J 5 bases; nucleotides not matched to a gene: 9. CDR1 SEHNR and CDR2 FQNEAQ come from the germline V gene (reference sequence). The CDR3 runs to 17 residues. CDR3 amino acids: CASSGPGLAGDLDTQYF. In DNA, the CDR3 is TGTGCCAGCAGCGGCCCGGGACTAGCGGGGGACTTAGATACGCAGTATTTT.

The V and J genes are TRBV6-1 and TRBJ1-2, with D maybe TRBD1 (5 bases). This CDR3 is built from 15 residues. V dropped 1 base and J dropped 4 bases, with 13 bases sitting between them. CDR1 is MNHNS and CDR2 is SASEGT in the germline V gene. The CDR3 is CASSEGLGGTYGYTF. Written as DNA, the CDR3 is TGTGCCAGCAGTGAAGGGTTGGGAGGGACCTATGGCTACACCTTC.